This TCR beta chain was identified during a study of blood T cell repertoires in COVID-19. This CDR3 has 13 amino acids. The ends were cut back, 3 bases at V and 3 bases at J, with 9 bases in the middle. CDR1 SGHRS and CDR2 YFSETQ come from the germline V gene. TCRdb's table, derived via immunoSEQ multiplex PCR, lists solely in-frame clones and lacks some. The sample gives 200,000 to 250,000 clones, nearly 90% of which show up once; less than 14% is in the top ten. The sample taken for sequencing was PBMCs or T cells enriched from blood (not recorded which). V and J are TRBV5-1 and TRBJ2-5, with D uncertain. This sequence originates from a man aged 30 to 39 who had recovered from COVID-19. The CDR3 spells CASSWSLKETQYF. The DNA for the CDR3 is TGCGCCAGCAGCTGGAGCCTAAAAGAGACCCAGTACTTC.